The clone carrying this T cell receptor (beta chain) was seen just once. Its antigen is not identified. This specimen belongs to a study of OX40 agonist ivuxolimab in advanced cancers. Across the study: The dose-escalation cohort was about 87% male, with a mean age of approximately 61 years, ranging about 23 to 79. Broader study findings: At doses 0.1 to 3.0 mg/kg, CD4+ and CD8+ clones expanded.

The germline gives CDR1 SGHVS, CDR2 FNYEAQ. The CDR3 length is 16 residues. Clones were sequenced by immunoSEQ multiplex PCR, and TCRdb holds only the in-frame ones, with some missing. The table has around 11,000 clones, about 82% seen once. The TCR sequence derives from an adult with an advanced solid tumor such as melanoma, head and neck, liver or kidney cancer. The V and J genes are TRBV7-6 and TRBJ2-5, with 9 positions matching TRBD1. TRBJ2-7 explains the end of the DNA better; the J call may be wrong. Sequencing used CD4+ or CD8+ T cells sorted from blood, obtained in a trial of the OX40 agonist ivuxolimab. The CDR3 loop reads CASSFSSGTGTYEQYF. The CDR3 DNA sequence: TGTGCCAGCAGCTTCAGCTCCGGGACAGGGACTTACGAGCAGTACTTC.